One TCR beta chain is described in this entry. Its antigen is as yet unknown. This sample is drawn from a study of regulatory T cells in long-lasting Graves disease. General study findings and limits: Because few samples were included, accuracy may have been lower.

Arm-PCR of CDR3 regions and iRepertoire HTBI primers were the basis on which TCR beta libraries were built. MiXCR was run by TCRdb on the multiplex PCR reads, yielding one entry per CDR3 protein. The data contain about 470,000 distinct CDR3 sequences, about 20% of them singletons. Time point noted: persistent/refractory GD, antithyroid drugs over 5 years with positive TRAb. PBMC-extracted RNA yielded the TCR library. The source material was peripheral blood mononuclear cells (PBMCs), sampled when the disease was refractory, from a patient treated with antithyroid drugs. This receptor was identified in a female donor with Graves disease.

In DNA form, the CDR3 reads TGTGCCAGCAGTTACTCTTCGGGGGCAGTCTACGAGCAGTACTTC. Amino acid sequence: CASSYSSGAVYEQYF. The J gene is TRBJ2-7, the V gene TRBV6-2 or TRBV6-3, with D perhaps given as TRBD1 or TRBD2 (6 bases each). Germline CDR1 is MNHEY and CDR2 is SVGEGT. The CDR3 covers 15 residues. V was clipped by 0 bases and J by 3 bases, with 12 bases between them.